The 24 T cell receptor beta chains in this list originate from one sample, sequenced in a study of regulatory T cells in long-lasting Graves disease. Stated time point: newly diagnosed GD, antithyroid drugs for less than 3 months. With RNA extracted from PBMCs as input, the TCR library was made. iRepertoire HTBI primers and Arm-PCR of CDR3 regions built TCR beta libraries. Each CDR3 protein gets one entry after TCRdb re-called the multiplex PCR reads with MiXCR. The sample has 400,000 to 500,000 distinct CDR3 sequences; about 15% are singletons. The data also belong to a second study, concerning T cells in Graves' hyperthyroidism and ophthalmopathy.

Material: peripheral blood mononuclear cells (PBMCs), obtained at new diagnosis, from a patient treated with antithyroid drugs. The receptors originated from a woman in her forties or fifties with Graves disease.

This clonotype was picked up a small number of times. The chain combines TRBV20-1 with TRBJ2-1, with D perhaps matching TRBD2 (7 bases). The CDR3 is made up of 15 amino acids. Germline-derived CDR1 and CDR2 are DFQATT and SNEGSKA (reference sequence). Trimming cost V 6 bases and J 3 bases, with 18 bases left between them. In DNA, the CDR3 is TGCAGTGCCCTGAGAGCGGGACACCTCTACAATGAGCAGTTCTTC. The encoded protein is CSALRAGHLYNEQFF.

The sample holds many counts of this clonotype. The rearrangement links TRBV28 to TRBJ2-3; possibly TRBD1 or TRBD2 for D (5 bases each). The CDR3 sequence is 13 residues long. Germline V gives CDR1 MDHEN, CDR2 SYDVKM. Trimming took off 9 bases at V and 1 base at J, with 11 bases between the two ends. CDR3 in amino acids: CASYRGGTDTQYF. The CDR3 nucleotides are TGTGCCAGTTACAGAGGGGGCACAGATACGCAGTATTTT.

This clonotype was picked up many times. The gene calls are TRBV12-3 or TRBV12-4 and TRBJ1-2, with D tentatively TRBD1 (5 bases). This CDR3 is built from 14 residues. V dropped 0 bases and J dropped 3 bases, with 8 bases sitting between them. The CDR3 loop is CASSLAPRDYGYTF. CDR3 nucleotides: TGTGCCAGCAGTTTAGCGCCCAGGGACTATGGCTACACCTTC.

This clonotype appeared many times. The genes are TRBV7-9 and TRBJ1-2; D ambiguous. This CDR3 spans 14 amino acids. CDR1 is SEHNR and CDR2 is FQNEAQ in the germline V gene (reference sequence). The germline V and J ends were trimmed by 4 bases and 3 bases, with 12 bases remaining between them. For the CDR3, the DNA is TGTGCCAGCAGCTCACGCGGCGGGTACTATGGCTACACCTTC. It translates to CASSSRGGYYGYTF.

Ten or more counts support this clonotype. This rearrangement joins TRBV7-3 to TRBJ2-7, with 8 nucleotides matching TRBD2. The CDR3 consists of 16 residues. Trimming at V came to 8 bases and at J to 3 bases, leaving 15 bases not matched to a gene. The V gene's germline CDR1 is SGHTA and CDR2 FQGTGA. The CDR3 sequence: CASSLSGTSGFYEQYF. The CDR3 DNA reads TGTGCCAGCTCTCTCTCGGGAACTAGCGGATTCTACGAGCAGTACTTC. The complete variable domain, with remaining parts taken from reference TRBV7-3 and TRBJ2-7, reads GAGVSQTPSNKVTEKGKYVELRCDPISGHTALYWYRQSLGQGPEFLIYFQGTGAADDSGLPNDRFFAVRPEGSVSTLKIQRTERGDSAVYLCASSLSGTSGFYEQYFGPGTRLTVT.

This clonotype was seen repeatedly, ten times or more. The V gene is TRBV6-5, the J gene TRBJ1-1; 7 bases line up with TRBD1. The CDR3 has 13 amino acids. V gave up 0 bases and J gave up 8 bases; unmatched junction bases: 3. Germline V lookup: CDR1 MNHEY, CDR2 SVGAGI. CDR3 residues: CASSYSRGQEAFF. The CDR3 DNA follows: TGTGCCAGCAGTTACTCGCGGGGACAGGAAGCTTTCTTT.

This chain joins TRBV18 and TRBJ2-5; D not resolved. Germline V CDR1 and CDR2: KGHSH, LQKENI. The CDR3 consists of 13 residues. Trimming cost V 2 bases and J 2 bases, with 6 bases left between them. This CDR3 reads CASSPNQQETQYF. The DNA for the CDR3 is TGTGCCAGCTCACCAAATCAACAAGAGACCCAGTACTTC.

This clonotype was observed at least ten times. This chain uses TRBV20-1 with TRBJ2-1, with 11 bases that match TRBD1. Looked up from germline, CDR1 is DFQATT and CDR2 is SNEGSKA (reference sequence). Trimming at V came to 5 bases and at J to 9 bases, leaving 15 bases not matched to a gene. The CDR3 has 16 residues. CDR3 DNA sequence: TGCAGTGCTCCCCCCTTGGGACAGGGGGAACGGAGTGAGCAGTTCTTC. This gives the protein CSAPPLGQGERSEQFF.

The table lists this clonotype with many counts. This chain links TRBV7-6 with TRBJ2-3, with 7 bases that match TRBD2. Germline lookup yields CDR1 SGHVS and CDR2 FNYEAQ. CDR3 size: 14 residues. V gave up 3 bases and J gave up 2 bases; unmatched junction bases: 2. CDR3 nucleotides: TGTGCCAGCAGCTTGACTAGCTTCACAGATACGCAGTATTTT. Residues: CASSLTSFTDTQYF.

This clonotype was seen a single time. V and J are TRBV5-8 and TRBJ1-1; D is perhaps TRBD1 (6 bases). In germline, CDR1 is SGHTS, CDR2 YDEGEE. The length of the CDR3 is 15 residues. With 4 bases removed from V and 1 base from J, the gap between germline ends came to 14 bases. CDR3 DNA: TGTGCCAGCAGCCAAGACAGGTTGGGGAACACTGAAGCTTTCTTT. It encodes CASSQDRLGNTEAFF.

This clonotype has a count of ten or more. V and J are TRBV12-3 or TRBV12-4 and TRBJ1-3; no clear D gene. With 0 bases removed from V and 8 bases from J, the gap between germline ends came to 8 bases. The CDR3 sequence is 13 residues long. The CDR3 DNA reads TGTGCCAGCAGTTTAGCAGGGCGGTACACCATATATTTT. It specifies CASSLAGRYTIYF.

This clonotype has a count of ten or more. The chain carries TRBV7-9 and TRBJ1-5, with TRBD1 as a possible D gene (5 bases). V was cut by 1 base and J by 2 bases, with 12 bases left in between. The CDR3 length is 16 residues. Germline V lookup: CDR1 SEHNR, CDR2 FQNEAQ (reference sequence). CDR3 sequence reads: CASSLGDGLGNQPQHF. CDR3 DNA: TGTGCCAGCAGCTTAGGGGACGGACTGGGCAATCAGCCCCAGCATTTT.

This clonotype has a count of ten or more. Here the CDR3 DNA reads TGTGCCAGCAGTTTATCTTTGCAGACTGGGGGCTATGGCTACACCTTC. This sequence encodes CASSLSLQTGGYGYTF. The chain is built from TRBV27 and TRBJ1-2; tentative D call: TRBD1 (5 bases). The CDR3 runs 16 residues. The germline V and J ends were trimmed by 0 bases and 4 bases, with 15 bases remaining between them. Germline assignment: CDR1 MNHEY and CDR2 SMNVEV (reference sequence).

This clonotype showed up many times. The V call is TRBV28, the J call TRBJ1-1, with 7 bases matching TRBD1. CDR1 is MDHEN, CDR2 SYDVKM, per germline. The CDR3 extends over 14 amino acids. The V segment lost 10 bases and the J segment 0 bases; nucleotides outside the gene matches: 8. The CDR3 protein is CAIQGLRMNTEAFF. CDR3 nucleotides: TGTGCCATACAGGGGCTTCGGATGAACACTGAAGCTTTCTTT.

The genes are TRBV24-1 and TRBJ2-7, with 8 bases lining up with TRBD1. With V trimmed by 0 bases and J by 4 bases, 10 bases remained unmatched. The CDR3 is 17 residues long. The germline CDR1 and CDR2 sequences are KGHDR and SFDVKD. CDR3 residues: CATSDLKTDRALYEQYF. The CDR3 nucleotides read TGTGCCACCAGTGATTTGAAGACGGACAGGGCATTATACGAGCAGTACTTC.

This clonotype was found many times. V is TRBV28 and J is TRBJ2-5, with a possible D match to TRBD2 (7 bases). V was trimmed by 9 bases and J by 4 bases, leaving 24 bases between them. This CDR3 is built from 16 residues. Germline CDR1 MDHEN, CDR2 SYDVKM. The DNA of the CDR3 is TGTGCCAGGATCGAAGCTCTCGAGGGGGGGCGAGAGACCCAGTACTTC. Translated: CARIEALEGGRETQYF.

This clonotype was counted ten times or more. V usage is TRBV20-1 and J usage is TRBJ1-1; D unclear. Germline CDR1 DFQATT, CDR2 SNEGSKA (reference sequence). V shed 1 base and J shed 3 bases, with 15 bases lying between them. This CDR3 region has 15 residues. The CDR3 loop is CSARVAGLSDTEAFF. CDR3 sequence (DNA): TGCAGTGCTAGAGTTGCAGGCCTGTCGGACACTGAAGCTTTCTTT.

The sample holds many counts of this clonotype. J is TRBJ1-1 and V is TRBV28; D perhaps matches TRBD1 (6 bases). V was shortened by 9 bases and J by 0 bases, with 14 bases between the two germline ends. The CDR3 sequence is 14 residues long. CDR1 is MDHEN, CDR2 SYDVKM, per germline. DNA of the CDR3: TGTGCCAGTCTACAGGGAGCAATGAACACTGAAGCTTTCTTT. Amino acids: CASLQGAMNTEAFF.

This clonotype was detected ten times or more. The CDR3: CASSTDRGETQYF. The CDR3 bases are TGTGCCAGCAGCACCGACAGGGGTGAGACCCAGTACTTC. V gene TRBV6-1 combines with J gene TRBJ2-5; 8 bases are shared with TRBD1. The ends lost 6 bases at V and 5 bases at J; junction bases unmatched: 5. CDR3 length equals 13 residues. The germline V gene has CDR1 MNHNS and CDR2 SASEGT.

This clonotype was counted a few times. The chain combines TRBV25-1 with TRBJ1-2, with unresolved D. The V and J ends lost 1 base and 2 bases respectively, with 5 bases between them. The CDR3 loop spans 13 amino acids. The V gene's germline CDR1 is MGHDK and CDR2 SYGVNS. The CDR3 DNA reads as TGTGCCAGCAGTGAATTGGAGAACTATGGCTACACCTTC. It specifies CASSELENYGYTF.

There are a few counts of this clonotype. The genes are TRBV20-1 and TRBJ1-2; D uncertain. Germline assignment: CDR1 DFQATT and CDR2 SNEGSKA (reference sequence). Trimming pared 3 bases from V and 5 bases from J, leaving 13 bases between. The CDR3 sequence is 13 residues long. The CDR3 DNA reads TGCAGTGCTAGTCGGGCAGGTACTTATGGCTACACCTTC. It specifies CSASRAGTYGYTF.

The sample holds many counts of this clonotype. This chain joins TRBV18 and TRBJ2-3; no reliable D call. The CDR3 totals 13 residues. Between the trimmed V and J ends, which lost 4 bases and 10 bases, there was a span of 15 bases. CDR1 and CDR2 (germline): KGHSH, LQKENI. CDR3 loop: CASSQTPGPSQYF. DNA for the CDR3: TGTGCCAGCTCACAAACCCCCGGTCCATCGCAGTATTTT.

There are many counts of this clonotype. The V gene is TRBV3-1, the J gene TRBJ2-3; D gene ambiguous. CDR1 is LGHDT and CDR2 is YNNKEL in the germline V gene (reference sequence). The CDR3 is 16 residues long. V was pared by 1 base and J by 0 bases, with 11 bases between. CDR3 coding DNA: TGTGCCAGCAGCCAAGTCTTGCCAACGAGCACAGATACGCAGTATTTT. Residues: CASSQVLPTSTDTQYF.

The chain employs TRBV20-1 and TRBJ2-1, with 7 bases identical to TRBD2. Trimming at V came to 2 bases and at J to 3 bases, leaving 13 bases not matched to a gene. The CDR3 contains 17 residues. Germline V CDR1 and CDR2: DFQATT, SNEGSKA (reference sequence). CDR3 loop: CSARHQFRGGGYNEQFF. CDR3 sequence (DNA): TGCAGTGCTAGACACCAATTCCGTGGGGGGGGCTACAATGAGCAGTTCTTC.